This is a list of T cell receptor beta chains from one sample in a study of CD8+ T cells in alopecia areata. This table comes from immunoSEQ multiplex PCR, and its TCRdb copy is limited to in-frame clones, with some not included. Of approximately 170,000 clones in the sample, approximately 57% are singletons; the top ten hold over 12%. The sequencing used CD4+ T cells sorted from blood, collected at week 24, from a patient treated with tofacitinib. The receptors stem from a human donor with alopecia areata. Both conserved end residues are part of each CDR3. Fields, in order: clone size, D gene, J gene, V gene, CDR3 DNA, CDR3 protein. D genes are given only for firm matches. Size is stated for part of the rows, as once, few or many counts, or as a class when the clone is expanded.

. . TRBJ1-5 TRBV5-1 TGCGCCAGCAGCTTGGGGTCCCAGGGTGGAGGACCCCAGCATTTT CASSLGSQGGGPQHF
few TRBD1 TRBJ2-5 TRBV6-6 TGTGCGACCGGGACAGGGGGAGAGACCCAGTACTTC CATGTGGETQYF
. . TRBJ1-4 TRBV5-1 TGCGCCAGCAGTATTACCTTGGCCGGGAATGAAAAACTGTTTTTT CASSITLAGNEKLFF
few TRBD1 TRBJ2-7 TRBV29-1 TGCAGCGTTGCCCCGAACCGACAGGGAGAGCAGTACTTC CSVAPNRQGEQYF
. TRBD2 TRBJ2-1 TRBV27 TGTGCCAGCAGTTTGAACCTAGCGGGCGGGGTCATCAATGAGCAGTTCTTC CASSLNLAGGVINEQFF
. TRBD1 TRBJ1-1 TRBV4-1 TGCGCCAGCAGCCTACCTCAGGGGGCGGGGTTCCTGATCGGGGCTTTCTTT CASSLPQGAGFLIGAFF
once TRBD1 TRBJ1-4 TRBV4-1 TGCGCCAGCAGCCAACCGGGACAGGGGAATGAAAAACTGTTTTTT CASSQPGQGNEKLFF
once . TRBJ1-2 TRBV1 TGCACCAGCAGCCAACAACAGGGTGGGTATGGCTACACCTTC CTSSQQQGGYGYTF
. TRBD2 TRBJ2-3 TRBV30 TGTGCCTGGAATTTAGCGGGGGGGTCTTACACAGATACGCAGTATTTT CAWNLAGGSYTDTQYF
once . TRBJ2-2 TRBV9 TGTGCCAGCAGCGTAGTCGGGGGCACCGGGGAGCTGTTTTTT CASSVVGGTGELFF
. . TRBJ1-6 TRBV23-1 TGCGCCAGCGGAGCCTCAGGGAGCTCCTATAATTCACCCCTCCACTTT CASGASGSSYNSPLHF
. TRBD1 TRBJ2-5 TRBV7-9 TGTGCCAGCAGCTGGGGACAGGGGGAAACAGAGACCCAGTACTTC CASSWGQGETETQYF
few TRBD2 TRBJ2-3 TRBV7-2 TGTGCCAGCAGCCCAAGGACTAGCGGGGGGGCAGATACGCAGTATTTT CASSPRTSGGADTQYF
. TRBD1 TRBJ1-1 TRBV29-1 TGCAGCGTTGAATTTAGGACAGGGTATGAAGCTTTCTTT CSVEFRTGYEAFF
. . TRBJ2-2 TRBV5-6 TGTGCCAGCAGCTTGACCCACCCCTGGGCCGGGGAGCTGTTTTTT CASSLTHPWAGELFF
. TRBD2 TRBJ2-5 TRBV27 TGTGCCAGCAGCCAGGCTAGCGGGGACTTTGGGACCCAGTACTTC CASSQASGDFGTQYF
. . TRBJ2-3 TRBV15 TGTGCCACCAGCAGAGTTACGGGACTCGATACGCAGTATTTT CATSRVTGLDTQYF
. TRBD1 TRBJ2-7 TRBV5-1 TGCGCCAGCAGCGTGGGACAGGAACTCTACGAGCAGTACTTC CASSVGQELYEQYF
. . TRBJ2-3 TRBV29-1 TGCAGCGTTGGCGCTAGTCGTCCAGATACGCAGTATTTT CSVGASRPDTQYF
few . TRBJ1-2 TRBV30 TGTGCCTGGAGTGTGCGGGGGAACTATGGCTACACCTTC CAWSVRGNYGYTF
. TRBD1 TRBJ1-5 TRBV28 TGTGCCAGCAGGGGGACAGGGGGCAATCAGCCCCAGCATTTT CASRGTGGNQPQHF
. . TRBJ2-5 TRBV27 TGTGCCAGCAGTTTAAGGCTACAAGAGACCCAGTACTTC CASSLRLQETQYF
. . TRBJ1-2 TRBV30 TGTGCCTGGAGGCTAGATGGGTCTGGCTACACCTTC CAWRLDGSGYTF
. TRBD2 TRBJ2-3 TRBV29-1 TGCAGCGTTGGATCACTCGGGACTAGCTCTGATACGCAGTATTTT CSVGSLGTSSDTQYF
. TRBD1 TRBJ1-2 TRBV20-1 TGCAGAGGACAGGGTGACTATGGCTACACCTTC CRGQGDYGYTF
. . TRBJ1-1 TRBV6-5 TGTGCCAGCAGTTTCGGACAGACCGAAGCTTTCTTT CASSFGQTEAFF
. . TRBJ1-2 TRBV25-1 TGTGCCAGCAGTGGTATCCTCGGGGGCTACACCTTC CASSGILGGYTF
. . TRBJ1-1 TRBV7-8 TGTGCCAGCAGGGAGAACACTGAAGCTTTCTTT CASRENTEAFF
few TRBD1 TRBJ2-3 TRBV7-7 TGTGCCAGCAGCCCGGGGACAGGGGGGTCCGATACGCAGTATTTT CASSPGTGGSDTQYF
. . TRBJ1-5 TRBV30 TGTGCCTGGAGGGGAACCGGGAGGTGGAGCAATCAGCCCCAGCATTTT CAWRGTGRWSNQPQHF
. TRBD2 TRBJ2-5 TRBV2 TGTGCCAGCAGTGGGACCGCCGGGACTAGAGTAGAGACCCAGTACTTC CASSGTAGTRVETQYF
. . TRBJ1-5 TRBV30 TGTGCCTGGAGTACAGGCAGTCAGCCCCAGCATTTT CAWSTGSQPQHF
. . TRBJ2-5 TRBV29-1 TGCAGCGTCGGATCACACGGGGAGACCCAGTACTTC CSVGSHGETQYF